One and the same sample provided the 3 T cell receptor beta chains below, sequenced in a study of cytomegalovirus exposure and HLA in healthy donors (dated by TCRdb to about 2017). The library was generated by the immunoSEQ multiplex PCR assay. The multiplex PCR relied on a mix of 60 forward primers for TCR Vbeta segments and 13 reverse primers for TCR Jbeta segments. TCRdb holds this immuneACCESS table with in-frame rearrangements only. Some clones are missing; in checked studies, unresolved V genes explain under half, and the rest has no known cause. This sample has around 120,000 clones in its table, and over 70% of those were observed once. Roughly 9.2% of the sample is held by the ten biggest clonotypes. The sample comprised PBMCs. These TCRs come from a female donor in good health and CMV-seropositive.

This clone was observed once. Germline and junction disagree at one end, which may indicate a read error. This chain connects TRBV11-2 to TRBJ1-2; D remains ambiguous. The CDR3 is 11 residues long. The germline CDR1 and CDR2 sequences are SGHAT and FQNNGV. CDR3 nucleotides: TGTGCCAGCAGCTCGATTATTGGGCCATTCTTC. It yields the protein CASSSIIGPFF.

J is TRBJ1-1 and V is TRBV2; perhaps TRBD1 as D (6 bases). V was pared by 11 bases and J by 0 bases, with 13 bases between. CDR1 and CDR2 from the germline V gene are SNHLY and FYNNEI. The CDR3 spans 13 residues. CDR3 sequence: CAGRGQMNTEAFF. The CDR3 region has the DNA TGTGCCGGGAGGGGACAAATGAACACTGAAGCTTTCTTT.

This clone was detected only a few times. The CDR3 is CASSGGQAISYNEQFF. DNA for the CDR3: TGTGCCAGCAGTGGTGGACAGGCCATCTCCTACAATGAGCAGTTCTTC. This chain connects TRBV6-1 to TRBJ2-1, with 7 bases fitting TRBD1. The CDR3 length is 16 residues. Germline V gene sequence: CDR1 MNHNS, CDR2 SASEGT. Trimming cost V 4 bases and J 0 bases; bases outside gene matches: 6.